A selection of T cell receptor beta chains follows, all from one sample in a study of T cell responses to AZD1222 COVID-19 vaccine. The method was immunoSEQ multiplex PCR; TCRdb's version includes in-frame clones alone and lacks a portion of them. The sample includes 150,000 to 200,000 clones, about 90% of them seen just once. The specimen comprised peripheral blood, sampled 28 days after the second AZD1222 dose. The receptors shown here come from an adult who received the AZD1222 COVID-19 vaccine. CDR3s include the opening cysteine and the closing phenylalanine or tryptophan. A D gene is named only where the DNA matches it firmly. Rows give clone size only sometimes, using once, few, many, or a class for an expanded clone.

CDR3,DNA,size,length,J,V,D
CASSQGLGEETQYF,TGCGCCAGCAGCCAGGGACTAGGGGAAGAGACCCAGTACTTC,NA,14,TRBJ2-5,TRBV4-3,TRBD2
CASSSDSGEKLFF,TGTGCCAGCAGTTCCGACAGTGGTGAAAAACTGTTTTTT,NA,13,TRBJ1-4,TRBV27,NA
CASSEVELAYEQYF,TGTGCCAGCAGTGAAGTAGAGTTAGCCTACGAGCAGTACTTC,NA,14,TRBJ2-7,TRBV6-1,NA
CASSFYPGTSGGAGTDTQYF,TGTGCCAGCAGCTTCTATCCCGGGACTAGCGGGGGGGCGGGCACAGATACGCAGTATTTT,NA,20,TRBJ2-3,TRBV7-8,TRBD2
CASSQGQGDYEQYF,TGTGCCAGCAGCCAAGGGCAGGGGGACTACGAGCAGTACTTC,NA,14,TRBJ2-7,TRBV4-2,TRBD1
CASSQELGGLYSSWQYF,TGTGCCAGCAGCCAAGAGCTTGGAGGACTGTATTCTAGTTGGCAGTACTTC,NA,17,TRBJ2-7,TRBV4-2,NA
CASSPLWGNTEAFF,TGTGCCAGCAGTCCCCTTTGGGGGAACACTGAAGCTTTCTTT,NA,14,TRBJ1-1,TRBV14,NA
CATSRGSNSPLHF,TGTGCCACCAGCAGAGGATCCAATTCACCCCTCCACTTT,NA,13,TRBJ1-6,TRBV15,NA
CASSLRDRVAGELFF,TGTGCCAGCAGTCTCCGGGACAGGGTGGCCGGGGAGCTGTTTTTT,NA,15,TRBJ2-2,TRBV28,TRBD1
CASSVGGQETQYF,TGTGCCAGCAGCGTAGGCGGCCAAGAGACCCAGTACTTC,NA,13,TRBJ2-5,TRBV9,NA
CASSPRGRMNTEAFF,TGTGCCAGCAGCCCCAGGGGCCGGATGAACACTGAAGCTTTCTTT,few,15,TRBJ1-1,TRBV11-2,NA
CASTAQRTEAFF,TGTGCCAGCACCGCCCAGCGGACTGAAGCTTTCTTT,once,12,TRBJ1-1,TRBV6-1,NA
CASSLQGTSETQYF,TGTGCCAGCAGCCTCCAAGGGACTAGCGAGACCCAGTACTTC,NA,14,TRBJ2-5,TRBV14,TRBD2
CASSLVGRGVLETQYF,TGTGCCAGCAGCTTGGTGGGGCGGGGGGTCTTGGAGACCCAGTACTTC,NA,16,TRBJ2-5,TRBV5-8,TRBD2
CASSPGDVLNEQFF,TGTGCCAGCAGCCCGGGGGACGTATTAAATGAGCAGTTCTTC,NA,14,TRBJ2-1,TRBV5-6,NA
CAREKGGYTF,TGTGCCAGAGAGAAGGGAGGCTACACCTTC,NA,10,TRBJ1-2,TRBV5-3,NA
CASSDRGVFTDTQYF,TGTGCCAGCAGCGACAGGGGAGTGTTCACAGATACGCAGTATTTT,NA,15,TRBJ2-3,TRBV5-6,TRBD1
CASSQTAGSSYNEQFF,TGCGCCAGCAGCCAGACAGCGGGGAGCTCCTACAATGAGCAGTTCTTC,once,16,TRBJ2-1,TRBV4-3,TRBD2
CASSLGRQGSYNEQFF,TGTGCCAGCAGTTTGGGCAGACAGGGGTCCTACAATGAGCAGTTCTTC,NA,16,TRBJ2-1,TRBV2,TRBD1
CASSLAPSGGGETQYF,TGCGCCAGCAGCTTGGCGCCTTCTGGGGGGGGAGAGACCCAGTACTTC,once,16,TRBJ2-5,TRBV5-1,TRBD2
CASSQRLAGGDEQYF,TGTGCCAGCAGTCAACGACTAGCGGGGGGGGACGAGCAGTACTTC,NA,15,TRBJ2-7,TRBV6-6,TRBD2
CASSQEGRGRRGYTF,TGCGCCAGCAGCCAAGAAGGCAGGGGGCGGCGGGGCTACACCTTC,NA,15,TRBJ1-2,TRBV4-1,TRBD1
CASSLGSGGMNTEAFF,TGTGCCAGCAGCTTAGGTTCGGGGGGCATGAACACTGAAGCTTTCTTT,once,16,TRBJ1-1,TRBV7-8,NA
CASSPHGATNEKLFF,TGTGCCAGCAGCCCCCACGGTGCAACTAATGAAAAACTGTTTTTT,NA,15,TRBJ1-4,TRBV5-6,NA
CASRISGNQPQHF,TGTGCCAGCAGGATTTCAGGGAATCAGCCCCAGCATTTT,NA,13,TRBJ1-5,TRBV28,NA
CASRYADRNYGYTF,TGTGCCAGCAGATACGCCGACAGGAACTATGGCTACACCTTC,NA,14,TRBJ1-2,TRBV6-5,NA
CASSLGGTNEKLFF,TGTGCCAGCAGCCTTGGGGGAACTAATGAAAAACTGTTTTTT,once,14,TRBJ1-4,TRBV7-9,NA
CASSYRTASGELFF,TGTGCCAGCAGCTACAGGACAGCTAGCGGGGAGCTGTTTTTT,NA,14,TRBJ2-2,TRBV11-1,NA
CASRGGGWGNTEAFF,TGCGCCAGCAGGGGCGGGGGATGGGGGAACACTGAAGCTTTCTTT,NA,15,TRBJ1-1,TRBV4-1,NA
CASRQGNQPQHF,TGTGCCAGCAGACAGGGGAATCAGCCCCAGCATTTT,NA,12,TRBJ1-5,TRBV25-1,TRBD1
CASSLDHGAGATDTQYF,TGTGCCAGCAGCTTAGATCATGGGGCGGGGGCCACAGATACGCAGTATTTT,NA,17,TRBJ2-3,TRBV11-3,NA
CASSLDYLLGNTEAFF,TGTGCCAGCAGCTTGGACTACTTGTTGGGGAACACTGAAGCTTTCTTT,once,16,TRBJ1-1,TRBV5-5,NA
CASSLFTGVEQYF,TGTGCCAGCAGCCTCTTTACGGGGGTCGAGCAGTACTTC,NA,13,TRBJ2-7,TRBV27,NA
CASSLASWGELNEKLFF,TGTGCCAGCAGCTTAGCAAGCTGGGGCGAGCTTAATGAAAAACTGTTTTTT,NA,17,TRBJ1-4,TRBV7-6,NA
CSARTGYEQYF,TGCAGTGCCCGGACGGGCTACGAGCAGTACTTC,NA,11,TRBJ2-7,TRBV20-1,NA
CASSLALGPSGNTIYF,TGCGCCAGCAGCTTGGCCCTAGGGCCCTCTGGAAACACCATATATTTT,NA,16,TRBJ1-3,TRBV5-1,NA
CASSLDPSVYEQYF,TGTGCCAGCAGCTTAGACCCTTCTGTCTACGAGCAGTACTTC,NA,14,TRBJ2-7,TRBV11-2,NA
CASSYSSRGLSYEQYF,TGTGCCAGCAGTTACTCCTCCCGGGGACTCTCCTACGAGCAGTACTTC,NA,16,TRBJ2-7,TRBV6-2/TRBV6-3,NA
CAISAAAGNTYEQYF,TGTGCCATCAGTGCGGCCGCGGGGAACACCTACGAGCAGTACTTC,NA,15,TRBJ2-7,TRBV10-3,NA
CASKSGFRTDTQYF,TGTGCCAGCAAATCTGGTTTTCGGACAGATACGCAGTATTTT,NA,14,TRBJ2-3,TRBV28,NA
CASSQDRDTEAFF,TGCGCCAGCAGCCAAGACAGAGACACTGAAGCTTTCTTT,NA,13,TRBJ1-1,TRBV4-1,NA
CASSLAGWGTYEQYF,TGCGCCAGCAGCTTGGCCGGTTGGGGAACCTACGAGCAGTACTTC,NA,15,TRBJ2-7,TRBV5-1,NA
CASSLGLGTGILADGYTF,TGTGCCAGCAGCTTAGGACTCGGGACAGGGATACTAGCGGATGGCTACACCTTC,NA,18,TRBJ1-2,TRBV7-9,TRBD1
CASSPSKWGQAPTEAFF,TGTGCCAGCAGCCCTTCGAAATGGGGACAGGCGCCTACTGAAGCTTTCTTT,NA,17,TRBJ1-1,TRBV3-1/TRBV3-2,TRBD1
CASSPEAGSAYEQYF,TGTGCCAGCAGCCCGGAAGCGGGGTCAGCCTACGAGCAGTACTTC,NA,15,TRBJ2-7,TRBV5-4,TRBD2
CASSLPLQGRPGDTEAFF,TGTGCCAGCAGCTTACCCTTACAGGGGCGACCAGGGGACACTGAAGCTTTCTTT,NA,18,TRBJ1-1,TRBV7-2,TRBD1
CASSLKTGPNTGELFF,TGTGCCAGCAGCTTAAAAACAGGGCCTAACACCGGGGAGCTGTTTTTT,NA,16,TRBJ2-2,TRBV7-2,NA
CASSEQGGYGYTF,TGTGCCAGCAGCGAACAGGGGGGCTATGGCTACACCTTC,NA,13,TRBJ1-2,TRBV11-3,TRBD1
CASSSSPTSTGELFF,TGTGCCAGCAGCTCCTCCCCGACTAGCACCGGGGAGCTGTTTTTT,NA,15,TRBJ2-2,TRBV5-6,NA
CASRHSGNTIYF,TGTGCCAGTCGCCACTCTGGAAACACCATATATTTT,NA,12,TRBJ1-3,TRBV19,NA
CASGQGPPDYEQYF,TGTGCCAGCGGCCAGGGTCCGCCAGACTACGAGCAGTACTTC,NA,14,TRBJ2-7,TRBV6-5,NA
CASSPPGTSLHGEQFF,TGTGCCAGCAGTCCCCCCGGGACTAGCCTCCACGGTGAGCAGTTCTTC,NA,16,TRBJ2-1,TRBV28,TRBD2
CASSPRTGEGEPQHF,TGTGCCAGCTCACCCCGGACAGGGGAAGGCGAGCCCCAGCATTTT,NA,15,TRBJ1-5,TRBV18,TRBD1
CASSSSPEGYEQYF,TGTGCCAGCAGTTCTTCCCCGGAGGGGTACGAGCAGTACTTC,NA,14,TRBJ2-7,TRBV27,NA
CASRLQGANEKLFF,TGTGCCAGTAGACTACAGGGGGCTAATGAAAAACTGTTTTTT,NA,14,TRBJ1-4,TRBV19,TRBD1
CASSPSPGNNSPLHF,TGTGCCAGCTCACCTTCTCCGGGAAATAATTCACCCCTCCACTTT,NA,15,TRBJ1-6,TRBV18,NA
CASSLREGGTDTQYF,TGTGCCAGCAGCCTTAGAGAGGGGGGCACAGATACGCAGTATTTT,NA,15,TRBJ2-3,TRBV11-2,NA
CAWIDGTRGGYTF,TGTGCCTGGATAGATGGGACCCGAGGTGGCTACACCTTC,NA,13,TRBJ1-2,TRBV30,NA
CASSLGVEKLFF,TGTGCCAGCAGTTTAGGTGTGGAAAAACTGTTTTTT,NA,12,TRBJ1-4,TRBV12-3/TRBV12-4,NA
CASSSAETQYF,TGTGCCAGCAGCTCCGCGGAGACCCAGTACTTC,NA,11,TRBJ2-5,TRBV7-2,NA